This T cell receptor (beta chain) was obtained from a study of OX40 agonist ivuxolimab in advanced cancers. Study-wide context: Patients received ivuxolimab, an agonistic anti-OX40 (CD134) antibody.

Using immunoSEQ multiplex PCR, the repertoire was profiled, and TCRdb retains in-frame clones only, with some absent. Of roughly 99,000 clones in the sample, approximately 90% were seen once. Germline-derived CDR1 and CDR2 are SGHRS and YFSETQ. This CDR3 spans 17 amino acids. The junction had 9 bases not matched to a gene; V was cut back by 4 bases and J by 5 bases. The sample consisted of CD4+ or CD8+ T cells sorted from blood, taken in a trial of the OX40 agonist ivuxolimab. The chain couples TRBV5-1 to TRBJ1-6; 10 bases align to TRBD1. The sequence was collected from an adult with an advanced solid tumor such as melanoma, head and neck, liver or kidney cancer. The CDR3 DNA follows: TGCGCCAGCAGCACCCGGCGGGGGACAGGGGATAATTCACCCCTCCACTTT. Its translation: CASSTRRGTGDNSPLHF.